The clone carrying this T cell receptor beta chain was seen at least ten times. Its antigen is currently unknown. CDR3 length equals 19 residues. Germline loops: CDR1 SGHRS, CDR2 YFSETQ. The J segment lost 1 base and the V segment lost 4 bases, leaving 13 bases of the junction unmatched. This record belongs to a study of CD8 T cells in ankylosing spondylitis. Findings and caveats of the study: Previously reported in reactive arthritis synovial fluid and blood were some of the motif variants. CD8+ cells made up the disease-linked clones, which were relatively rare in peripheral blood. The study identified a TCR beta motif of roughly eight highly homologous variants that appeared characteristic of ankylosing spondylitis blood. It was reported that disease-linked clones were significantly enriched in matched ankylosing spondylitis synovial fluid.

TCRdb reanalysed the 5' RACE reads using MiXCR and keeps one entry per CDR3 protein. Of some 140,000 distinct CDR3 sequences listed, 6% to 8.5% are singletons. The chain combines TRBV5-1 with TRBJ2-1; 11 bases align to TRBD2. Sequenced sample: blood, either unsorted or a sorted T cell fraction (not recorded which). This TCR was recovered from a female donor with ankylosing spondylitis or in good health (not recorded which). CDR3 coding DNA: TGCGCCAGCAGCCCATGGGGTACTAGCGGGGGCCGATCCTACAATGAGCAGTTCTTC. Amino acids: CASSPWGTSGGRSYNEQFF.